Shown below are 3 T cell receptor beta chains from a single sample sequenced in a study of regulatory T cells in long-lasting Graves disease. Time point here: newly diagnosed GD, antithyroid drugs for less than 3 months. RNA from PBMCs was the source of the TCR library. Researchers made TCR beta libraries by using iRepertoire HTBI primers and running Arm-PCR on CDR3 regions. TCRdb called the multiplex PCR reads again in MiXCR, with one record for every CDR3 protein. The sample gives 350,000 to 500,000 distinct CDR3 sequences, around 15% of which show up once; under 20% is in the top ten. The data also belong to a second study, concerning T cells in Graves' hyperthyroidism and ophthalmopathy.

The starting material was peripheral blood mononuclear cells (PBMCs), obtained at new diagnosis, from a patient treated with antithyroid drugs. Receptors originate from a woman aged 45 to 65 with Graves disease.

This clonotype appeared a few times. This clone may be a read error of a much larger clone one base away. The CDR3 does not end in the conserved phenylalanine or tryptophan, so this is likely a read error. The rearrangement uses TRBV2 and TRBJ2-1; TRBD2 is a possible D gene (5 bases). The last part of the DNA fits TRBJ2-5 better; the J call may be wrong. In germline, CDR1 is SNHLY, CDR2 FYNNEI. The CDR3 totals 15 residues. Written as DNA, the CDR3 is TGTGCCAGCAGTGAACAGCGGAGACCTTCGGAGACCCAGTACTTG. This codes for CASSEQRRPSETQYL.

This clonotype was counted between two and nine times. CDR3 nucleotide sequence: TGTGCCAGCAGTCCCTGGACTAGCGGGAGGAGCTACGAGCAGTACTTC. It codes for CASSPWTSGRSYEQYF. V and J are TRBV27 and TRBJ2-7; 14 bases agree with TRBD2. CDR3 length equals 16 residues. Trimming took 5 bases from V and 3 from J; bases not matched to a gene: 6. Germline assignment: CDR1 MNHEY and CDR2 SMNVEV (reference sequence).

J is TRBJ1-2 and V is TRBV24-1; D uncertain. This CDR3 is built from 11 residues. Germline CDR1 is KGHDR and CDR2 is SFDVKD. Trimming cost V 4 bases and J 6 bases, with 5 bases left between them. The CDR3 region is CATSDPHGYTF. CDR3 coding DNA: TGTGCCACCAGTGACCCACATGGCTACACCTTC.